This T cell receptor (beta chain) is drawn from a study of blood T cell repertoires in COVID-19. The overall study: The cDNA or gDNA used as material had been derived from T cells, B-cell-depleted T cells, or PBMCs.

Original methodology: By means of reference gene primer amplification, nucleated cell counts were estimated. Clones were sequenced by immunoSEQ multiplex PCR, and TCRdb holds only the in-frame ones, with some missing. From that table come the V and J calls and clone size; the DNA was used to work out D and trimming. The sample consists of 95,000 to 150,000 clones, roughly four fifths of them appearing once. CDR3 length: 14 residues. The V gene lost 1 base and the J gene lost 4 bases, with 9 bases spanning the gap. Germline loops: CDR1 SGDLS, CDR2 YYNGEE. Sequenced material: peripheral blood. The chain couples TRBV9 to TRBJ1-3; tentative D call: TRBD1 (5 bases). The source of this sequence is a human donor in a cohort sampled during active COVID-19. The CDR3 loop is CASSVSAGGNTIYF. In DNA form, the CDR3 reads TGTGCCAGCAGCGTATCGGCAGGGGGAAACACCATATATTTT.